The 14 T cell receptor beta chains below come from one sample, sequenced in a study of cytomegalovirus exposure and HLA in healthy donors. In the PCR, 60 Vbeta and 13 Jbeta primers were used. Using immunoSEQ multiplex PCR, the repertoire was profiled, and TCRdb retains in-frame clones only, with some absent. Among around 150,000 clones, approximately 82% were seen once, and the ten largest hold more than 7%. Material: PBMCs. All receptors derive from a male donor in good health and CMV-seropositive.

The chain joins TRBV20-1 to TRBJ2-7; D not certain. The V end lost 0 bases, the J end lost 9 bases, and 6 bases lay between the germline ends. Germline-derived CDR1 and CDR2 are DFQATT and SNEGSKA (reference sequence). The CDR3 is made up of 10 amino acids. The CDR3 reads CSAREQAQYF. CDR3 nucleotide sequence: TGCAGTGCTAGAGAGCAGGCGCAGTACTTC.

This chain links TRBV9 with TRBJ2-7; 7 positions match TRBD1. CDR3 size: 15 residues. Germline lookup yields CDR1 SGDLS and CDR2 YYNGEE. V gave up 2 bases and J gave up 4 bases; unmatched junction bases: 9. The CDR3 DNA follows: TGTGCCAGCAGCGTCGCGACAGGGAGTCTGTACGAGCAGTACTTC. It yields the protein CASSVATGSLYEQYF.

The table lists this clone with a count of one. This chain connects TRBV5-4 to TRBJ2-7; 7 nucleotides match TRBD1. The ends lost 4 bases at V and 0 bases at J; junction bases unmatched: 7. Germline V gene lookup returns CDR1 SGHNT and CDR2 YYREEE (reference sequence). CDR3 size: 15 residues. The CDR3 DNA reads as TGTGCCAGCAGCAGTAAGGGACAGAGCTCCTACGAGCAGTACTTC. Translating it yields CASSSKGQSSYEQYF.

The rearrangement links TRBV2 to TRBJ1-2; 8 nucleotides match TRBD1. V dropped 0 bases and J dropped 8; count of bases not matched to a gene: 14. The CDR3 is made up of 17 amino acids. Looked up from germline, CDR1 is SNHLY and CDR2 is FYNNEI. Here the CDR3 reads CASSEADPRRTGRGYTF. The CDR3 DNA is TGTGCCAGCAGTGAAGCAGATCCCCGCAGGACAGGGAGGGGCTACACCTTC. Full variable domain (missing parts from reference TRBV2 and TRBJ1-2): EPEVTQTPSHQVTQMGQEVILRCVPISNHLYFYWYRQILGQKVEFLVSFYNNEISEKSEIFDDQFSVERPDGSNFTLKIRSTKLEDSAMYFCASSEADPRRTGRGYTFGSGTRLTVV.

The chain joins TRBV2 to TRBJ1-4; a possible D gene is TRBD1 (6 bases). This CDR3 contains 14 residues. V was pared by 6 bases and J by 0 bases, with 8 bases between. The germline V gene encodes CDR1 SNHLY and CDR2 FYNNEI. DNA for the CDR3: TGTGCCAGCAGGTGGACAGCAACTAATGAAAAACTGTTTTTT. Protein: CASRWTATNEKLFF.

The V and J genes are TRBV10-3 and TRBJ1-5, with D possibly TRBD1 on 6 matching bases. V shed 8 bases and J shed 0 bases, with 17 bases lying between them. Germline CDR1 is ENHRY and CDR2 is SYGVKD. There are 16 residues in the CDR3. CDR3 amino acids: CAIGLNGTNSNQPQHF. In DNA form, the CDR3 reads TGTGCCATCGGACTCAACGGGACAAATAGCAATCAGCCCCAGCATTTT.

The chain recombines TRBV6-1 with TRBJ2-7, with TRBD2 matching over 12 bases. Germline CDR1 and CDR2: MNHNS and SASEGT. The CDR3 totals 16 residues. The J segment lost 0 bases and the V segment lost 4 bases, leaving 4 bases of the junction unmatched. CDR3 sequence reads: CASSAPTSGGSYEQYF. CDR3 in DNA: TGTGCCAGCAGTGCCCCGACTAGCGGGGGCTCCTACGAGCAGTACTTC.

V and J are TRBV2 and TRBJ2-1; TRBD2 aligns across 9 bases. The V and J ends lost 9 bases and 5 bases, in that order; junction bases with no gene match: 5. The CDR3 runs to 13 residues. Germline CDR1 and CDR2: SNHLY and FYNNEI. CDR3 amino acids: CASPTSGNNEQFF. In DNA form, the CDR3 reads TGTGCCAGTCCGACTAGCGGAAACAATGAGCAGTTCTTC.

This clone came up a few times. The CDR3 DNA sequence: TGTGCCAGCAGTCCGGGGACAGCGCACTATGGCTACACCTTC. Protein sequence: CASSPGTAHYGYTF. The chain combines TRBV28 with TRBJ1-2; TRBD1 matches at 7 bases. Germline V lookup: CDR1 MDHEN, CDR2 SYDVKM. Trimming at V came to 5 bases and at J to 3 bases, leaving 6 bases not matched to a gene. This CDR3 has 14 residues.

The chain couples TRBV15 to TRBJ2-5; TRBD1 matches at 7 bases. V dropped 2 bases and J dropped 7; count of bases not matched to a gene: 1. This CDR3 has 12 amino acids. Germline assignment: CDR1 LNHNV and CDR2 YYDKDF (reference sequence). The CDR3 DNA is TGTGCCACCAGCAGAAACAGGGGGACCCAGTACTTC. It translates to CATSRNRGTQYF. Together with reference TRBV15 and TRBJ2-5, the CDR3 gives the full variable domain: DAMVIQNPRYQVTQFGKPVTLSCSQTLNHNVMYWYQQKSSQAPKLLFHYYDKDFNNEADTPDNFQSRRPNTSFCFLDIRSPGLGDTAMYLCATSRNRGTQYFGPGTRLLVL.

There are a few counts of this clone. The chain employs TRBV7-8 and TRBJ2-6; no reliable D call. The V end was cut by 1 base, the J end by 0 bases, with 4 bases between. Germline-derived CDR1 and CDR2 are SGHVS and FQNEAQ. This CDR3 contains 15 residues. The CDR3 is CASSLVDSGANVLTF. CDR3 nucleotide sequence: TGTGCCAGCAGCTTAGTAGACTCTGGGGCCAACGTCCTGACTTTC. The variable domain in full, with the rest retrieved from reference TRBV7-8 and TRBJ2-6, is GAGVSQSPRYKVAKRGQDVALRCDPISGHVSLFWYQQALGQGPEFLTYFQNEAQLDKSGLPSDRFFAERPEGSVSTLKIQRTQQEDSAVYLCASSLVDSGANVLTFGAGSRLTVL.

This clone showed up just a few times. J is TRBJ1-5 and V is TRBV6-5, with a possible D match to TRBD1 (5 bases). Germline values: CDR1 MNHEY, CDR2 SVGAGI. V was shortened by 0 bases and J by 8 bases, with 11 bases between the two germline ends. This CDR3 region has 14 residues. This CDR3 is CASSYSGPSKPQHF. CDR3 coding DNA: TGTGCCAGCAGTTACTCGGGGCCGTCGAAGCCCCAGCATTTT.

This clone was recorded only once. The chain links TRBV5-1 to TRBJ2-7; possibly TRBD1 for D (5 bases). The germline V gene has CDR1 SGHRS and CDR2 YFSETQ. The ends were cut back, 0 bases at V and 3 bases at J, with 7 bases in the middle. There are 13 residues in the CDR3. The CDR3 region has the DNA TGCGCCAGCAGCTTGGTTCAGGGCTACGAGCAGTACTTC. It codes for CASSLVQGYEQYF.

The V call is TRBV7-8, the J call TRBJ1-2, with 10 bases lining up with TRBD1. The length of the CDR3 is 15 residues. Per germline, CDR1 SGHVS and CDR2 FQNEAQ. Trimming took 5 bases from V and 8 from J; bases not matched to a gene: 11. As DNA, the CDR3 is TGTGCCAGCAGCCCTTACCCCGGGACAGGGGAGGGCTACACCTTC. This sequence encodes CASSPYPGTGEGYTF.